A selection of T cell receptor beta chains follows, all from one sample in a study of T cell repertoires in cytomegalovirus infection. Antigens for these TCRs are unknown. One entry per CDR3 protein results from TCRdb running MiXCR on the reads. The table records some 920,000 distinct CDR3 sequences, roughly 30% of them present only once. Source: cultured CD8+ T cells from PBMCs, taken from culture after CMV antigen stimulation. Receptors originate from a human donor in good health (CMV status not recorded). Some clones in this sample may be carry-over from other donors' samples. Each CDR3 is given with its conserved first and last residue. Each record gives: V gene, clone size, CDR3 protein. The size field is filled for only some rows; it gives once, few, many or a size class.

V: TRBV2
size: -
CDR3: CASSAGWGPYNEQFF

V: TRBV7-2
size: many
CDR3: CASSFYKGPPDTQYF

V: TRBV4-1
size: -
CDR3: CASSRTRTSLETQYF

V: TRBV27
size: few
CDR3: CASSFPTSGGRGDTQYF

V: TRBV6-2/TRBV6-3
size: -
CDR3: CANSPYLGADTQYF

V: TRBV6-5
size: -
CDR3: CASSYEGPVAGTDTQYF

V: TRBV9
size: -
CDR3: CASSPEGITEAFF

V: TRBV14
size: few
CDR3: CASSQEARIYGYTF

V: TRBV7-8
size: many
CDR3: CASSPPLSGGAYEQYF

V: TRBV7-8
size: many
CDR3: CASSLGEGFAYNEQFF

V: TRBV15
size: few
CDR3: CATSRVDQGEAEQYF

V: TRBV7-9
size: -
CDR3: CASSHTSGQESGEQFF

V: TRBV25-1
size: -
CDR3: CASSEWVGNSYEQYF

V: TRBV20-1
size: -
CDR3: CSARDHDSPLGYGYTF

V: TRBV7-6
size: many
CDR3: CASSLAGLAGGTDTQYF

V: TRBV24-1
size: -
CDR3: CATSGPGELFF